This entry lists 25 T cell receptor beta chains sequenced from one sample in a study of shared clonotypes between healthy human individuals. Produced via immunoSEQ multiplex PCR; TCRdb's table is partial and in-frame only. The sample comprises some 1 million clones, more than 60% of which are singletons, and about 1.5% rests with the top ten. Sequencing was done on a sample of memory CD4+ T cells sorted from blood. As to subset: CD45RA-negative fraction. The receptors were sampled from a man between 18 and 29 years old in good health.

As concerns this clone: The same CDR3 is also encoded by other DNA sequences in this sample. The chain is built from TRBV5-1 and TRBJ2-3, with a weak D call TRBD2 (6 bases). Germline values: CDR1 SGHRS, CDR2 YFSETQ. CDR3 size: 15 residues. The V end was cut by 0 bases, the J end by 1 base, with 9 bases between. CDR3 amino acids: CASSLVSGGTDTQYF. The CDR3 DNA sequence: TGCGCCAGCAGCTTGGTTAGCGGAGGCACAGATACGCAGTATTTT.

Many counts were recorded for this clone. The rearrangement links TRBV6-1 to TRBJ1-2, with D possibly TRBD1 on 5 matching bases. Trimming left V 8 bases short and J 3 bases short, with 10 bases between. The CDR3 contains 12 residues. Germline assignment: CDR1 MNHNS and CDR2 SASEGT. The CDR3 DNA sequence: TGTGCCAGCGGGGAGGGGTACTATGGCTACACCTTC. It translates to CASGEGYYGYTF.

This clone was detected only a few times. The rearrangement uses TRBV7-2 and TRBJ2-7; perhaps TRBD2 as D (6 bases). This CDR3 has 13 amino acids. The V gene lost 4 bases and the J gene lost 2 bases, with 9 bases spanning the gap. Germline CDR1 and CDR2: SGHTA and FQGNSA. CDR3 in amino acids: CASSSERAYEQYF. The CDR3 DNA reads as TGTGCCAGCAGCTCGGAGCGGGCCTACGAGCAGTACTTC.

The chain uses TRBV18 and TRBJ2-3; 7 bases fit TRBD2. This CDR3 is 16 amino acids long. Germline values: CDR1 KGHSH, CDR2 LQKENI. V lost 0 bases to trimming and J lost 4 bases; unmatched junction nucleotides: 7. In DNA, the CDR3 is TGTGCCAGCTCACCACCGATGACTAGCAGTCCAGATACGCAGTATTTT. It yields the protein CASSPPMTSSPDTQYF.

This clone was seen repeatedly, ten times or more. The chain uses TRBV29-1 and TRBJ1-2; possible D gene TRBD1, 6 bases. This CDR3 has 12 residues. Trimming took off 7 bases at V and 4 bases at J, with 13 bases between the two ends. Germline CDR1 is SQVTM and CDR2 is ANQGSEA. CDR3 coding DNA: TGCAGCGCCGGGACATACTTCTATGGCTACACCTTC. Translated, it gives CSAGTYFYGYTF.

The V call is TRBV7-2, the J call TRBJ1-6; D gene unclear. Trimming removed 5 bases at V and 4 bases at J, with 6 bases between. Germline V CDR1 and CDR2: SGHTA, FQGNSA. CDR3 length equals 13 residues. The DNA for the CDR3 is TGTGCCAGCAGCCCGGGGTATAATTCACCCCTCCACTTT. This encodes CASSPGYNSPLHF.

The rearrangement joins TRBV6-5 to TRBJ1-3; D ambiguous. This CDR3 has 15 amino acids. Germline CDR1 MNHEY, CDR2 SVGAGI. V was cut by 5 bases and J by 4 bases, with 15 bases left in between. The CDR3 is CASSLARRSGNTIYF. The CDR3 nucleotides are TGTGCCAGCAGTCTGGCCCGGAGATCCGGAAACACCATATATTTT.

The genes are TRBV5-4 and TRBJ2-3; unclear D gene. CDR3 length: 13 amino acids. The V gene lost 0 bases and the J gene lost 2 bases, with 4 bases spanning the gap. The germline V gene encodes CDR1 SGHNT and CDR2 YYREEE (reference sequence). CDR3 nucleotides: TGTGCCAGCAGCTTGGTGACCACAGATACGCAGTATTTT. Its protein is CASSLVTTDTQYF.

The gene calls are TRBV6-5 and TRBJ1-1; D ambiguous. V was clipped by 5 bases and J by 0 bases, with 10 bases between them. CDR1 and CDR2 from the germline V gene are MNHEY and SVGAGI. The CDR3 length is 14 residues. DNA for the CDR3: TGTGCCAGCAGTCCCCATACGATGAACACTGAAGCTTTCTTT. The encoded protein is CASSPHTMNTEAFF.

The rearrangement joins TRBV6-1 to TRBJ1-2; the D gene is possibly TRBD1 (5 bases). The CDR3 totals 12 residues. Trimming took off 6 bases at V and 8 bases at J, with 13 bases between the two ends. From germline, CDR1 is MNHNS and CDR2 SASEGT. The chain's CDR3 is CASRPGNYGYTF. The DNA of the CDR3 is TGTGCCAGCAGACCAGGGAATTACGGCTACACCTTC.

DNA of the CDR3: TGTGCCAGTAGGAACAGGGGTTCGGAAAATCAGCCCCAGCATTTT. It codes for CASRNRGSENQPQHF. V gene TRBV19 combines with J gene TRBJ1-5, with TRBD1 matching over 7 bases. There are 15 residues in the CDR3. J lost 4 bases, V lost 6 bases, and 9 bases had no gene match. Per the germline V gene, CDR1 is LNHDA and CDR2 is SQIVND (reference sequence).

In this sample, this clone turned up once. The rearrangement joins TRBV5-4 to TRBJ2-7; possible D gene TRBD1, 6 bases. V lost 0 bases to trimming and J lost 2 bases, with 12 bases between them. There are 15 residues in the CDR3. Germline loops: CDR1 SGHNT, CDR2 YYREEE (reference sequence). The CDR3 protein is CASSLGRGSTYEQYF. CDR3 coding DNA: TGTGCCAGCAGCTTGGGCAGGGGTTCAACCTACGAGCAGTACTTC.

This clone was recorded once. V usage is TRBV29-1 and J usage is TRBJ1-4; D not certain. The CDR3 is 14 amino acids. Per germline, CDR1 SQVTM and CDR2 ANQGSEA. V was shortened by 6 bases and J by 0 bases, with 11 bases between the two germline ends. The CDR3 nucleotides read TGCAGCGTGGCCTATGGAACAACTAATGAAAAACTGTTTTTT. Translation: CSVAYGTTNEKLFF. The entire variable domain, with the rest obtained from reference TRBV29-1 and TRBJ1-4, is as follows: SAVISQKPSRDICQRGTSLTIQCQVDSQVTMMFWYRQQPGQSLTLIATANQGSEATYESGFVIDKFPISRPNLTFSTLTVSNMSPEDSSIYLCSVAYGTTNEKLFFGSGTQLSVL.

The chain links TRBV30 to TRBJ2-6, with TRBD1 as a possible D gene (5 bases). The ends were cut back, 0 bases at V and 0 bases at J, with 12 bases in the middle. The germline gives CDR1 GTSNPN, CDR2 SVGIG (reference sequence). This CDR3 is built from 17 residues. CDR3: CAWSVRGPTSGANVLTF. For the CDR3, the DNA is TGTGCCTGGAGTGTAAGGGGTCCGACCTCTGGGGCCAACGTCCTGACTTTC.

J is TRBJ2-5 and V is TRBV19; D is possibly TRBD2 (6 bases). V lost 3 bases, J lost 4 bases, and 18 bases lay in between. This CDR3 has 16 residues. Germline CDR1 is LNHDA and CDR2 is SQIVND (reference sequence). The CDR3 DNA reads TGTGCCAGTAGTATGGCGGGGCAGACAAGGGGAGAGACCCAGTACTTC. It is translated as CASSMAGQTRGETQYF.

The CDR3 spells CASSPRPTSYEQYF. In DNA form, the CDR3 reads TGTGCCAGCTCACCACGACCTACGTCCTACGAGCAGTACTTC. The chain uses TRBV18 and TRBJ2-7; D unclear. The CDR3 extends over 14 amino acids. Between the trimmed V and J ends, which lost 1 base and 1 base, there was a span of 8 bases. Germline loops: CDR1 KGHSH, CDR2 LQKENI. Complete variable domain (other parts from reference TRBV18 and TRBJ2-7): NAGVMQNPRHLVRRRGQEARLRCSPMKGHSHVYWYRQLPEEGLKFMVYLQKENIIDESGMPKERFSAEFPKEGPSILRIQQVVRGDSAAYFCASSPRPTSYEQYFGPGTRLTVT.

The CDR3 loop reads CSASRDEQYF. The DNA for the CDR3 is TGCAGTGCTAGCCGGGACGAGCAGTACTTC. This rearrangement joins TRBV20-1 to TRBJ2-7; D is unresolved. V dropped 3 bases and J dropped 5 bases, with 5 bases sitting between them. The CDR3 totals 10 residues. The germline V gene encodes CDR1 DFQATT and CDR2 SNEGSKA (reference sequence).

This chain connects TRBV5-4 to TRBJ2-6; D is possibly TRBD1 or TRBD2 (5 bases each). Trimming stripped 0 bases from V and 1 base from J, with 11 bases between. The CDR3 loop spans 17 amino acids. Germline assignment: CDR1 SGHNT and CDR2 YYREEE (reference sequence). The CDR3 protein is CASSLAFGGSGANVLTF. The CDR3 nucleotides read TGTGCCAGCAGCTTGGCCTTTGGGGGATCTGGGGCCAACGTCCTGACTTTC.

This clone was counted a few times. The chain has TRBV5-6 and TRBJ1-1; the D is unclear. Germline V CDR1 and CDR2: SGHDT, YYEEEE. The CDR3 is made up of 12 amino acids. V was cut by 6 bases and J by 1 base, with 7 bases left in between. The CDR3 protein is CASTKWNTEAFF. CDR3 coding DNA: TGTGCCAGCACCAAATGGAACACTGAAGCTTTCTTT.

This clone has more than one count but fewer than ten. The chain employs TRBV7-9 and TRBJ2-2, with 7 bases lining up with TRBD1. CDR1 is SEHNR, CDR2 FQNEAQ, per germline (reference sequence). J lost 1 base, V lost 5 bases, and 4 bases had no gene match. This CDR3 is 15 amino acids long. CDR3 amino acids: CASSGDSKNTGELFF. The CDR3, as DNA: TGTGCCAGCAGCGGGGACAGCAAGAACACCGGGGAGCTGTTTTTT.

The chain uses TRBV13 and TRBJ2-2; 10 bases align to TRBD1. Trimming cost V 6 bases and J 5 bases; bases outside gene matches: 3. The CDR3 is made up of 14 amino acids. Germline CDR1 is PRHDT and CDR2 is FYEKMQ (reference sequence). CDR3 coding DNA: TGTGCCAGCAGACGGACAGGGGGAACCGGGGAGCTGTTTTTT. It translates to CASRRTGGTGELFF. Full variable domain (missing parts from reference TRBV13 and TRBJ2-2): AAGVIQSPRHLIKEKRETATLKCYPIPRHDTVYWYQQGPGQDPQFLISFYEKMQSDKGSIPDRFSAQQFSDYHSELNMSSLELGDSALYFCASRRTGGTGELFFGEGSRLTVL.

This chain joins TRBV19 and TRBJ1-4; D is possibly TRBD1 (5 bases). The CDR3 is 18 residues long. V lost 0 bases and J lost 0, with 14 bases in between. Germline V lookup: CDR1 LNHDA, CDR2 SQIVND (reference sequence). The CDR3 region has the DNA TGTGCCAGTAGTATAGATGGGACTGGAACCGCAACTAATGAAAAACTGTTTTTT. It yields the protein CASSIDGTGTATNEKLFF.

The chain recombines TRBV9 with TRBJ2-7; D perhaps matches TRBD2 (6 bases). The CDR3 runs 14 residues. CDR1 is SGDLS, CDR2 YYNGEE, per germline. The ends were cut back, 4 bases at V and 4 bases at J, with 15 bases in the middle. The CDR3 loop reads CASSFSGTFYEQYF. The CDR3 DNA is TGTGCCAGCAGCTTTAGCGGTACCTTTTACGAGCAGTACTTC.

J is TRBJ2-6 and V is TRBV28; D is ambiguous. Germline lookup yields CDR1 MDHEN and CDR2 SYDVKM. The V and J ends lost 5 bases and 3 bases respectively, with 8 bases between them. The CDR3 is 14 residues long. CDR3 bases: TGTGCCAGCAGTCAGAGACTTGGGGCCAACGTCCTGACTTTC. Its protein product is CASSQRLGANVLTF. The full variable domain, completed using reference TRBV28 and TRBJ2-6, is DVKVTQSSRYLVKRTGEKVFLECVQDMDHENMFWYRQDPGLGLRLIYFSYDVKMKEKGDIPEGYSVSREKKERFSLILESASTNQTSMYLCASSQRLGANVLTFGAGSRLTVL.

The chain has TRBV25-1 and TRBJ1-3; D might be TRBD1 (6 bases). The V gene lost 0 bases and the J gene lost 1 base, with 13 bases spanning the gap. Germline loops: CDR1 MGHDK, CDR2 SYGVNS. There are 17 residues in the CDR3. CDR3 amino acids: CASSEYGVGTSGNTIYF. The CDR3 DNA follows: TGTGCCAGCAGTGAATACGGAGTCGGGACATCTGGAAACACCATATATTTT.